This TCR beta chain originates from a study of technical replicates of blood from several donors. Assay: immunoSEQ multiplex PCR; the TCRdb copy retains only in-frame clones and omits some. This sample carries about 61,000 clones, roughly 97% of them seen once, and the ten largest clones take approximately 0.18%. The sequenced sample was T cells isolated from PBMCs. This clonotype was sampled from a human donor in good health.

The CDR3: CAWSVRGGVETQYF. As DNA, the CDR3 is TGTGCCTGGAGTGTACGGGGGGGAGTCGAGACCCAGTACTTC. The V gene is TRBV30, the J gene TRBJ2-5; 8 bases are shared with TRBD2. Germline V gene data show CDR1 as GTSNPN and CDR2 as SVGIG (reference sequence). The CDR3 extends over 14 amino acids. Trimming at V came to 0 bases and at J to 5 bases, leaving 5 bases not matched to a gene.